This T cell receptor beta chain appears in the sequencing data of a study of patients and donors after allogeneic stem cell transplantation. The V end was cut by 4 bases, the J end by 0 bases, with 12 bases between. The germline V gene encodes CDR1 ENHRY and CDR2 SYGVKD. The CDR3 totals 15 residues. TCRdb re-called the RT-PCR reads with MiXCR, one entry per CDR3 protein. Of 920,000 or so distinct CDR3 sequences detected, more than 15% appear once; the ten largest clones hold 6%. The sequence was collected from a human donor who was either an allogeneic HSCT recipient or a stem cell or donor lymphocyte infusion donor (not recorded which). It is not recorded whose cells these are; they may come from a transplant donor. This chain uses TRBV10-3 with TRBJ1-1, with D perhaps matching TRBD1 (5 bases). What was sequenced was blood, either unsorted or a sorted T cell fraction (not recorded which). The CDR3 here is CAISGGPGLNTEAFF. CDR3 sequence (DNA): TGTGCCATCAGTGGCGGCCCAGGGCTGAACACTGAAGCTTTCTTT.